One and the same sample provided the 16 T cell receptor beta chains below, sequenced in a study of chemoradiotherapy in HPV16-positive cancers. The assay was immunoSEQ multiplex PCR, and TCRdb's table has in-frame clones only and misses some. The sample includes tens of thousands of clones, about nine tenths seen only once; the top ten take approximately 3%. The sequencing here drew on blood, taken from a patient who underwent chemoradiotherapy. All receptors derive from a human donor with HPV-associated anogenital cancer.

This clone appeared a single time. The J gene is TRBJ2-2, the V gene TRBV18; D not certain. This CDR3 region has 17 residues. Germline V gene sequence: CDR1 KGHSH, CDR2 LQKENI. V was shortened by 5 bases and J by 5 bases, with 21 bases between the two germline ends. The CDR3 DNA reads TGTGCCAGCTCAGCCCGCATATCACAGCGAAAAACCGGGGAGCTGTTTTTT. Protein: CASSARISQRKTGELFF. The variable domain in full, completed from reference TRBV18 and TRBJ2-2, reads NAGVMQNPRHLVRRRGQEARLRCSPMKGHSHVYWYRQLPEEGLKFMVYLQKENIIDESGMPKERFSAEFPKEGPSILRIQQVVRGDSAAYFCASSARISQRKTGELFFGEGSRLTVL.

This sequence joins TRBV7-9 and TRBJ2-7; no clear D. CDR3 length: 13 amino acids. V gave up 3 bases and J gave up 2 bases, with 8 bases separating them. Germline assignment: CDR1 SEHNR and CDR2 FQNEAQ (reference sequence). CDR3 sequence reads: CASSLPATYEQYF. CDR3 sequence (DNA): TGTGCCAGCAGCTTGCCAGCCACCTACGAGCAGTACTTC.

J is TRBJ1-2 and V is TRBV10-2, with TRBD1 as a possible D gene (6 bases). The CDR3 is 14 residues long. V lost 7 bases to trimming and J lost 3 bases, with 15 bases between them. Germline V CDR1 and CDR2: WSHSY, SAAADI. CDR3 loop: CASKRGVGDYGYTF. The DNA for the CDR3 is TGCGCCAGCAAAAGGGGGGTGGGGGACTATGGCTACACCTTC.

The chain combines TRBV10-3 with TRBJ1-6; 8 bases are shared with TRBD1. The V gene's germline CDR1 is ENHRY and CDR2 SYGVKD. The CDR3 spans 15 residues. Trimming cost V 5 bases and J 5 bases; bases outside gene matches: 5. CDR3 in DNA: TGTGCCATCAGTCAAGGACAGGGTGATAATTCACCCCTCCACTTT. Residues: CAISQGQGDNSPLHF.

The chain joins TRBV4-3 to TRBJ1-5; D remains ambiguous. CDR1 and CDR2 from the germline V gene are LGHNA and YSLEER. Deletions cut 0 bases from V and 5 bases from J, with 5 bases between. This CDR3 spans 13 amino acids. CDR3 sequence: CASSQDWYQPQHF. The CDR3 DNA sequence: TGCGCCAGCAGCCAAGACTGGTATCAGCCCCAGCATTTT.

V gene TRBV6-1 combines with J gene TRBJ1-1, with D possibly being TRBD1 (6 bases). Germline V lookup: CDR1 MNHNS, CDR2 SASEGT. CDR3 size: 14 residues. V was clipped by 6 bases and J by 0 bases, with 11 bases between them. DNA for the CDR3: TGTGCCAGCAGGGTGACAGGCATGAACACTGAAGCTTTCTTT. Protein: CASRVTGMNTEAFF.

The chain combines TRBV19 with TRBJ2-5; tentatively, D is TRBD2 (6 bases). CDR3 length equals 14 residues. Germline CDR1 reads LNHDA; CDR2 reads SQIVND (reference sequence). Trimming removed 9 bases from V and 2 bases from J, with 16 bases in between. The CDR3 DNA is TGTGCCAGGGGACTCCTAAAAAAACAAGAGACCCAGTACTTC. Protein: CARGLLKKQETQYF.

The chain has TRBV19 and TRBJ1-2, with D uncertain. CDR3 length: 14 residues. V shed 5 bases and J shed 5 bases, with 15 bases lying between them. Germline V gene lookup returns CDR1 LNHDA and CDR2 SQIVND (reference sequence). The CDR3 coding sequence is TGTGCCAGTAGTTCCATAGGGAGGCCTTATGGCTACACCTTC. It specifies CASSSIGRPYGYTF.

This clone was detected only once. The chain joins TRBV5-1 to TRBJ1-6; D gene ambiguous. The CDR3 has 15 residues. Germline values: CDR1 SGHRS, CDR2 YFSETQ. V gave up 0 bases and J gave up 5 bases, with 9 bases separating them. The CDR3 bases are TGCGCCAGCAGCTTGGCAAAGGGCGATAATTCACCCCTCCACTTT. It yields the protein CASSLAKGDNSPLHF.

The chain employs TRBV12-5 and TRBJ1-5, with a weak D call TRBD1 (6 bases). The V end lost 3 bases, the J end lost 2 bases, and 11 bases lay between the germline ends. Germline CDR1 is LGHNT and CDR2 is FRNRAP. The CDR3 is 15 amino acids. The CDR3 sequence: CASGFQGRGNQPQHF. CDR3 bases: TGTGCTAGTGGTTTTCAGGGGCGCGGCAATCAGCCCCAGCATTTT. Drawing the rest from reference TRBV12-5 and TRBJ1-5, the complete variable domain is DARVTQTPRHKVTEMGQEVTMRCQPILGHNTVFWYRQTMMQGLELLAYFRNRAPLDDSGMPKDRFSAEMPDATLATLKIQPSEPRDSAVYFCASGFQGRGNQPQHFGDGTRLSIL.

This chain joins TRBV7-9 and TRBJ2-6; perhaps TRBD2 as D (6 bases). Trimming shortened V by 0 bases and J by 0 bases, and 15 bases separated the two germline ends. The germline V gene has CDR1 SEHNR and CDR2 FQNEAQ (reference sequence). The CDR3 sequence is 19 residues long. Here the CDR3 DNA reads TGTGCCAGCAGCTTAGCGCTGAGAGGACTAACCTCTGGGGCCAACGTCCTGACTTTC. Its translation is CASSLALRGLTSGANVLTF.

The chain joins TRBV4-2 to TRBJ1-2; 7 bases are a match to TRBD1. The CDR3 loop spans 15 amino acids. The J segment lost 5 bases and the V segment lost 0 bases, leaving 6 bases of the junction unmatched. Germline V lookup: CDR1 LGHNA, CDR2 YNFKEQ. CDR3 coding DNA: TGTGCCAGCAGCCAAGATCGGCAGGGGGGGTATGGCTACACCTTC. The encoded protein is CASSQDRQGGYGYTF.

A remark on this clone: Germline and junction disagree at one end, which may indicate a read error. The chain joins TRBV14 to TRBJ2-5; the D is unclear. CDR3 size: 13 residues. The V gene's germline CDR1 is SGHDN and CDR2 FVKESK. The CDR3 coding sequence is TGTGCCAGCAGCCAAGCTCCGCAAGGGACCCAGTACTTC. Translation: CASSQAPQGTQYF.

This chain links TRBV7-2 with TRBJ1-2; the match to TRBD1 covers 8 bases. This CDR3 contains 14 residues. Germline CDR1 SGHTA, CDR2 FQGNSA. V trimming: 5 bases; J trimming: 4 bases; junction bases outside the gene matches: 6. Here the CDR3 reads CASSPGGRSYGYTF. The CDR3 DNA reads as TGTGCCAGCAGCCCAGGGGGCAGGTCCTATGGCTACACCTTC.

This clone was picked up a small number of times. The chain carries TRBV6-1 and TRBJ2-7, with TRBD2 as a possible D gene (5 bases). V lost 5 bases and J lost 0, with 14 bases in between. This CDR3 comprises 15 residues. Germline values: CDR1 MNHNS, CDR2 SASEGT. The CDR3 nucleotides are TGTGCCAGCAGTCCCCTTAGTGGGAGCTCCTACGAGCAGTACTTC. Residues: CASSPLSGSSYEQYF.

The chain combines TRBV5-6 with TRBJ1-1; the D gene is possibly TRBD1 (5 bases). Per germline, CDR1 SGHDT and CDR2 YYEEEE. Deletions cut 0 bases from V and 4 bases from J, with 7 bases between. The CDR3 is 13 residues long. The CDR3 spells CASSLVGTTEAFF. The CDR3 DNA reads TGTGCCAGCAGCTTGGTAGGGACCACTGAAGCTTTCTTT. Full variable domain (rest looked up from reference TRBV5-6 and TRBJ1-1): DAGVTQSPTHLIKTRGQQVTLRCSPKSGHDTVSWYQQALGQGPQFIFQYYEEEERQRGNFPDRFSGHQFPNYSSELNVNALLLGDSALYLCASSLVGTTEAFFGQGTRLTVV.